This TCR beta chain was observed in a study of OX40 agonist ivuxolimab in advanced cancers. Looking at the study overall: Clinicians treated patients with ivuxolimab, an agonistic anti-OX40 (CD134) antibody. Study results and caveats: Relative to CD4+, CD8+ T cells held more expanded clones on average.

With respect to this clone: Its antigen is undetermined.

The method was immunoSEQ multiplex PCR; TCRdb's version includes in-frame clones alone and lacks a portion of them. This table holds roughly 43,000 clones, approximately 83% found once. Peripheral blood came from all dose cohorts at three timepoints. The clonotype comes from an adult with an advanced solid tumor such as melanoma, head and neck, liver or kidney cancer. The input for sequencing was CD4+ or CD8+ T cells sorted from blood, taken in a trial of the OX40 agonist ivuxolimab.

CDR3 DNA sequence: TGTGCCAGCAGCCCAAGGCGGGGGACTAGCGGGGCCTACGAGCAGTACTTC. This codes for CASSPRRGTSGAYEQYF. The chain carries TRBV7-2 and TRBJ2-7; 13 bases map to TRBD2. Germline lookup yields CDR1 SGHTA and CDR2 FQGNSA. CDR3 length: 17 amino acids. V trimming: 5 bases; J trimming: 2 bases; junction bases outside the gene matches: 9. The full variable domain, its missing parts supplied by reference TRBV7-2 and TRBJ2-7, is GAGVSQSPSNKVTEKGKDVELRCDPISGHTALYWYRQSLGQGLEFLIYFQGNSAPDKSGLPSDRFSAERTGGSVSTLTIQRTQQEDSAVYLCASSPRRGTSGAYEQYFGPGTRLTVT.